Below, one TCR beta chain is given with its context. The target antigen is unknown. Primers included in the PCR were 60 Vbeta and 13 Jbeta primers. Using immunoSEQ multiplex PCR, the repertoire was profiled, and TCRdb retains in-frame clones only, with some absent. The table shows over 110,000 clones, with 70% to 85% occurring only once. Deletions cut 4 bases from V and 1 base from J, with 7 bases between. Germline V gene sequence: CDR1 LNHNV, CDR2 YYDKDF (reference sequence). This CDR3 region has 13 residues. The data were taken from a study of cytomegalovirus exposure and HLA in healthy donors. Study-level information: Among several hundred genotyped donors, around 80% fell in the Caucasian-associated ancestry cluster. Whole-study results and caveats: Analyses of presence/absence relied on an assumption of roughly uniform sequencing depth across donors. Reported performance of the classifier showed diagnosis of cytomegalovirus status with high specificity and sensitivity. Earlier results showed most TCR beta V segments being productive about 90% or about 30% of the time.

This sequence originates from a woman aged 55 to 70 in good health and CMV-seropositive. The chain is built from TRBV15 and TRBJ1-1; D not certain. The sample comprised PBMCs. CDR3 sequence reads: CATSTHRNTEAFF. In DNA form, the CDR3 reads TGTGCCACCAGCACGCACAGGAACACTGAAGCTTTCTTT.